This T cell receptor beta chain was sequenced in a study of blood T cells in healthy people across ages (dated by TCRdb to between 2014 and 2017). Study-level background: In model experiments, template switching captured about one uniquely barcoded TCR beta cDNA molecule for every two T cells. Age-related changes in TCR beta repertoire diversity were measured in the study by deep sequencing normalized with unique cDNA molecular identifiers. Four age groups were formed from the donors: young (average about 17 years), middle-aged (more than 35), aged (62) and long-lived (approximately 80). To avoid experimental bias, donors of different ages were randomly spread across the sequencing lanes. Two additional independent replicas of 1 million unique cDNA reads from the same blood draw were analyzed for two donors (one aged 18 to 30 and one aged 80 or older). Study-level results and caveats: Compared with the aged group, the long-lived group had more naive CD4+ T cells, fewer expanded clones and increased TCR diversity, a pattern suggesting age selection. Estimates of total diversity based on one million sequenced T cells were considered lower bounds and underestimates. There was a strong correlation between observed TCR beta diversity and the percentage of naive T cells measured by flow cytometry. Since profiling was done on bulk unsorted PBMCs, naive and antigen-experienced compartments could not be conclusively compared. Observed TCR beta diversity per million T cells fell roughly linearly with age, and a significant reduction was already apparent by age around 44. Because the CMV infection status of the donors was unknown, age-related changes in expanded clonotypes may potentially have been confounded.

CDR1 and CDR2 are drawn from the germline V gene (reference sequence): WNHNN, SYGVQD. V is pared back by 0 bases and J by 3 bases, with 11 bases lying between the germline termini. The CDR3 has 15 amino acids, counting the end cysteine and phenylalanine. The retained sequence is limited to the CDR3, 45 bases, with the frame set at the first base. Library preparation was by 5' RACE. Sequencing instrument: Illumina HiSeq 2500. The second PCR ran for roughly 7 to 11 cycles and used a J-beta primer mix along with a sample-barcoded 5' primer. A unique molecular identifier was introduced onto each TCR beta cDNA molecule by a template-switch 5' adaptor carrying 12 random nucleotides. Each sample yielded at least 2.5 million CDR3-containing paired-end reads. First-strand cDNA was synthesized from all RNA with the Mint cDNA synthesis kit, primed by a TRBC-specific oligonucleotide. Following uracil-DNA glycosylase treatment, a first 18-cycle PCR with universal primers M1SS and BC2_uni_R was performed on all cDNA. The study's own analysis went as follows. For normalization, 1 million high-quality reads, each with a distinct molecular identifier, were randomly selected from each sample. Reads sharing molecular identifiers were discarded rather than binned into consensus sequences. CDR3 identification, clonotype clustering and error correction used MiTCR with a Q25 quality threshold and the strictest error-elimination algorithm. Lower-bound total TCR beta diversity was estimated with a nonparametric unseen species model using Euler transformation. In-frame beta chains were kept once TCRdb had trimmed the public reads at Q25 with fastp and called clones with MiXCR. Rows with a matching CDR3 protein are joined into one entry that keeps the most common DNA and genes. The V and J calls shown here were made by TCRdb, not taken from the authors' results. The sample table holds 730,000 or so distinct CDR3 sequences, of which over 40% were seen once. Clones ranked in the top ten supply approximately 31% of the sample.

In regard to this clonotype: The antigen it binds to is not known. No base quality information exists; no much larger clone differs at one position.

Systemically healthy Caucasian individuals from Russia, about 38 in total and aged about 6 to 90 years, were included as donors. Each donor gave ten milliliters of peripheral blood, collected into EDTA-treated Vacutainer tubes. Ficoll-Paque density-gradient centrifugation was used to isolate PBMCs, with at least 7 million obtained per sample. Total RNA, at least 5.5 micrograms per sample, was extracted from PBMCs with Trizol reagent. Naive CD45RAhigh/CD27high T cell percentages were measured by flow cytometry on a PBMC aliquot from every donor. This TCR derives from an elderly man in good health. The specimen sequenced was blood. The rearrangement combines TRBV10-1 with TRBJ2-5; the D gene is unclear. The CDR3 region reads CASSESILGKETQYF. The sequenced DNA is TGCGCCAGCAGTGAGTCGATCCTAGGAAAAGAGACCCAGTACTTC.